These 11 T cell receptor beta chains came from one sample sequenced in a study of regulatory T cells in long-lasting Graves disease. Building the TCR beta libraries relied on iRepertoire HTBI primers, and CDR3 regions underwent Arm-PCR. TCRdb reprocessed the multiplex PCR reads via MiXCR and lists one record per CDR3 protein. The sample carries approximately 470,000 distinct CDR3 sequences, 15% to 20% recorded once. Time point meaning: newly diagnosed GD, antithyroid drugs for less than 3 months. TCR sequences were obtained from RNA taken from PBMCs. The sample was also reused in another study, on T cells in Graves' hyperthyroidism and ophthalmopathy.

Sequenced here: peripheral blood mononuclear cells (PBMCs), sampled at new diagnosis, from a patient treated with antithyroid drugs. The receptors derive from a man aged 40-50 years with Graves disease.

This clonotype was seen a handful of times. This chain uses TRBV12-3 or TRBV12-4 with TRBJ2-1, with D tentatively TRBD1 or TRBD2 (5 bases each). V shed 7 bases and J shed 9 bases, with 19 bases lying between them. This CDR3 comprises 14 residues. The CDR3 nucleotides read TGTGCCAGCATATCAACGGGGCTGCCGTCTGAGCAGTTCTTC. Its translation is CASISTGLPSEQFF.

In its sample, this clonotype was seen a few times. This chain links TRBV3-1 with TRBJ2-1; D is unresolved. The CDR3 is made up of 16 amino acids. Trimming shortened V by 0 bases and J by 3 bases, and 12 bases separated the two germline ends. The V gene's germline CDR1 is LGHDT and CDR2 YNNKEL (reference sequence). The CDR3 nucleotides read TGTGCCAGCAGCCAAGATTGGGTGGTGGGCTACAATGAGCAGTTCTTC. Protein product: CASSQDWVVGYNEQFF.

This sequence joins TRBV5-4 and TRBJ1-1; D is perhaps TRBD1 (5 bases). Germline loops: CDR1 SGHNT, CDR2 YYREEE (reference sequence). Trimming took off 5 bases at V and 5 bases at J, with 16 bases between the two ends. The CDR3 has 14 amino acids. CDR3 in amino acids: CASSRLGDGTEAFF. In nucleotides, the CDR3 is TGTGCCAGCAGTAGGTTGGGGGATGGGACTGAAGCTTTCTTT.

This rearrangement joins TRBV9 to TRBJ1-3; D is undetermined. V lost 6 bases and J lost 0, with 13 bases in between. Germline CDR1 is SGDLS and CDR2 is YYNGEE. The CDR3 spans 15 residues. This CDR3 reads CASTLHPGSGNTIYF. In nucleotides, the CDR3 is TGTGCCAGCACTCTACACCCCGGCTCTGGAAACACCATATATTTT.

This clonotype was seen at least ten times. The chain combines TRBV30 with TRBJ1-1; 7 bases agree with TRBD1. This CDR3 is built from 13 residues. From germline, CDR1 is GTSNPN and CDR2 SVGIG (reference sequence). With 0 bases clipped from V and 5 bases from J, the junction kept 3 bases outside the gene matches. CDR3 sequence (DNA): TGTGCCTGGAGTGTGAGCAGGGGGACTGAAGCTTTCTTT. Encoded protein: CAWSVSRGTEAFF.

Many counts were recorded for this clonotype. This chain joins TRBV24-1 and TRBJ2-2; 9 bases match TRBD2. Germline V gene data show CDR1 as KGHDR and CDR2 as SFDVKD. CDR3 length: 16 residues. The V segment lost 4 bases and the J segment 3 bases; nucleotides outside the gene matches: 5. The CDR3 region is CATSDPSGIDTGELFF. Here the CDR3 DNA reads TGTGCCACCAGTGACCCTAGCGGGATAGACACCGGGGAGCTGTTTTTT.

Concerning this clonotype: One end of the junction is discordant with germline, which a read error may explain. The chain is built from TRBV12-3 or TRBV12-4 and TRBJ1-3, with 11 bases fitting TRBD1. The CDR3 sequence is 13 residues long. CDR3 residues: CAVSGTGGKTIYF. In DNA form, the CDR3 reads TGTGCCGTTTCCGGGACAGGGGGAAAGACCATATATTTT.

This clonotype came up many times. This rearrangement joins TRBV7-8 to TRBJ2-1; 14 bases fit TRBD2. The CDR3 extends over 16 amino acids. Trimming at V came to 1 base and at J to 9 bases, leaving 5 bases not matched to a gene. Germline CDR1 is SGHVS and CDR2 is FQNEAQ. The DNA of the CDR3 is TGTGCCAGCAGCTTAGGAGGGACTAGCGGGAGAATTGAGCAGTTCTTC. This sequence encodes CASSLGGTSGRIEQFF.

V usage is TRBV7-9 and J usage is TRBJ2-1; D is possibly TRBD2 (6 bases). The germline V gene encodes CDR1 SEHNR and CDR2 FQNEAQ (reference sequence). This CDR3 has 13 residues. Trimming stripped 5 bases from V and 6 bases from J, with 11 bases between. The CDR3 region is CASSPRTTNEQFF. The DNA for the CDR3 is TGTGCCAGCAGCCCTAGGACTACCAATGAGCAGTTCTTC.

This clonotype was recorded many times. V is TRBV19 and J is TRBJ1-2; TRBD1 matches at 8 bases. Per germline, CDR1 LNHDA and CDR2 SQIVND (reference sequence). This CDR3 is 14 amino acids long. V lost 9 bases, J lost 2 bases, and 8 bases stayed unmatched. The CDR3 spells CASQRRGLNYGYTF. The DNA of the CDR3 is TGTGCCAGCCAACGCAGGGGGCTGAACTATGGCTACACCTTC.

In DNA, the CDR3 is TGTGCCACCAGCAGAGAAGCACAGGGGGCTTCCTACGAGCAGTACTTC. It specifies CATSREAQGASYEQYF. The rearrangement links TRBV15 to TRBJ2-7, with TRBD1 identical over 9 bases. After removal of 0 bases from V and 1 base from J, the junction contained 4 bases not matched to a gene. This CDR3 has 16 residues. The germline gives CDR1 LNHNV, CDR2 YYDKDF (reference sequence).